Listed below are T cell receptor beta chains from one sample, sequenced in a study of CD8 T cells in Susac syndrome. TCRdb called the immunoSEQ multiplex PCR reads again in MiXCR, with one record for every CDR3 protein. The sample has about 60,000 distinct CDR3 sequences; just under 95% are singletons. The specimen sequenced was CD8+ T cells from PBMCs. These receptors were obtained from a human donor with multiple sclerosis. Both conserved end residues are part of each CDR3. The order of the fields is D gene, V gene, clone size, J gene, CDR3 DNA, CDR3 protein. The D gene is left open where the match is weak. Only some rows state a clone size, as once, few, many or a class for expanded clones.

>.|TRBV12-3/TRBV12-4|.|TRBJ2-1
TGTGCCAGCAATCCGACAGGCGAAAACTACAATGAGCAGTTCTTC
CASNPTGENYNEQFF
>.|TRBV11-2|.|TRBJ2-2
TGTGCCAGCAGCCTCGGCGCGGCCGGGGAGCTGTTTTTT
CASSLGAAGELFF
>TRBD2|TRBV20-1|.|TRBJ2-1
TGCAGTGCTAGAAGCCTAGCGGGGGGGCGGGTCTACAATGAGCAGTTCTTC
CSARSLAGGRVYNEQFF
>.|TRBV9|.|TRBJ2-3
TGTGCCAGCAGCGTAGCTGAGCGGAGCACAGATACGCAGTATTTT
CASSVAERSTDTQYF
>TRBD2|TRBV2|.|TRBJ2-7
TGTGCCAGCAGGGAGATAGCGGGGGGCTCCTACGAGCAGTACTTC
CASREIAGGSYEQYF
>.|TRBV9|.|TRBJ2-1
TGTGCCAGCAGCCCTTTAACCTCGGGAGTATATGAGCAGTTCTTC
CASSPLTSGVYEQFF
>TRBD2|TRBV7-6|.|TRBJ2-7
TGTGCCAGCAGCTCTAGCGGCGGGCGGTACGAGCAGTACTTC
CASSSSGGRYEQYF
>TRBD1|TRBV29-1|.|TRBJ2-7
TGCAGCGTCGCGATCCCGGGACAGTCCTACGAGCAGTACTTC
CSVAIPGQSYEQYF
>.|TRBV15|.|TRBJ1-1
TGTGCCACCAGCAGAGATCGGGGGGCCGCTGAAGCTTTCTTT
CATSRDRGAAEAFF
>.|TRBV20-1|.|TRBJ2-1
TGCAGTGCTAGACGGTTCGGGAGCGAGGGGTATGAGCAGTTCTTC
CSARRFGSEGYEQFF
>TRBD2|TRBV7-9|.|TRBJ2-1
TGTGCCATAATGGGCGGGAGGGCCTCCTACAATGAGCAGTTCTTC
CAIMGGRASYNEQFF
>.|TRBV3-1|.|TRBJ1-1
TGTGCCAGCAGCCCCTCAGGGAAAAGTGGGAACACTGAAGCTTTCTTT
CASSPSGKSGNTEAFF
>.|TRBV9|.|TRBJ2-1
TGTGCCAGCAGCGTAGAGGGCGCTCGAACCTACAATGAGCAGTTCTTC
CASSVEGARTYNEQFF
>.|TRBV12-3/TRBV12-4|.|TRBJ2-1
TGTGCCAGCAGTTTGGTTGCCAGCGCCAACGAGCAGTTCTTC
CASSLVASANEQFF
>TRBD1|TRBV7-9|.|TRBJ2-3
TGTGCCAGCAGCTTCAGACAGGGGGCAACAGATACGCAGTATTTT
CASSFRQGATDTQYF
>.|TRBV29-1|.|TRBJ1-2
TGCAGCGTTGAAGATGACTTCTATGGCTACACCTTC
CSVEDDFYGYTF
>TRBD1|TRBV20-1|.|TRBJ1-2
TGCAGTGCTAGAAGGGACAGGGGTAACTATGGCTACACCTTC
CSARRDRGNYGYTF
>.|TRBV7-2|.|TRBJ2-7
TGTGCCAGCAGCTTAACGGCCGGGGGTAGGTTCTACGAGCAGTACTTC
CASSLTAGGRFYEQYF
>.|TRBV27|.|TRBJ1-1
TGTGCCAGCAGTTTAGGCGCTGGGGCACCCACTGAAGCTTTCTTT
CASSLGAGAPTEAFF
>.|TRBV4-3|.|TRBJ1-1
TGCGCCAGCAGCCAAGAAACAGGGTTGAACACTGAAGCTTTCTTT
CASSQETGLNTEAFF
>TRBD2|TRBV18|.|TRBJ2-1
TGTGCCAGCCCTTCACCGGGACTAGCGGGGGAGCAGTTCTTC
CASPSPGLAGEQFF
>.|TRBV5-8|.|TRBJ2-7
TGTGCCAGCAGCTTGGCTCTACCTCCCGGGGACGAGCAGTACTTC
CASSLALPPGDEQYF
>.|TRBV9|.|TRBJ1-6
TGTGCCAGCAGCGTAGACCCGGACGGGAATTCACCCCTCCACTTT
CASSVDPDGNSPLHF
>.|TRBV20-1|.|TRBJ2-7
TGCAGTGCTAGAAACAGGGAATACGAGCAGTACTTC
CSARNREYEQYF
>.|TRBV6-2/TRBV6-3|.|TRBJ1-1
TGTGCCAGCAGTTATGCAGGGGTCACGAACACTGAAGCTTTCTTT
CASSYAGVTNTEAFF
>.|TRBV15|.|TRBJ2-5
TGTGCCACCAGCAGTAGGGCAGGGAAAGAGACCCAGTACTTC
CATSSRAGKETQYF
>TRBD1|TRBV3-1|once|TRBJ1-1
TGTGCCAGCAGCCAAGATACAGGGGAAACTGAAGCTTTCTTT
CASSQDTGETEAFF
>.|TRBV12-3/TRBV12-4|.|TRBJ2-2
TGTGCCAGCAGCCTGGGGGCGGTAACGAACACCGGGGAGCTGTTTTTT
CASSLGAVTNTGELFF
>TRBD1|TRBV5-1|.|TRBJ2-1
TGCGCCAGCAGCTTGGAGGGACAGAGCTCCTACAATGAGCAGTTCTTC
CASSLEGQSSYNEQFF
>.|TRBV29-1|.|TRBJ2-1
TGCAGCGTCGACAGGGAGGGCAATGAGCAGTTCTTC
CSVDREGNEQFF
>TRBD1|TRBV7-6|.|TRBJ2-2
TGTGCCAGCAGCTTGGGAACAGGGGTAATCGGGGAGCTGTTTTTT
CASSLGTGVIGELFF
>.|TRBV20-1|.|TRBJ1-2
TGCAGTGCTAGGGTAGTCGGCAGCTATGGCTACACCTTC
CSARVVGSYGYTF
>.|TRBV27|.|TRBJ2-7
TGTGCCAGCAGTCCGGACCTGACCTACGAGCAGTACTTC
CASSPDLTYEQYF
>.|TRBV27|.|TRBJ2-2
TGTGCCAGCAGTTTCGGAGGGGAGACCGGGGAGCTGTTTTTT
CASSFGGETGELFF
>.|TRBV24-1|.|TRBJ2-6
TGTGCCACCAGTGACCCGACAGATACGTCTGGGGCCAACGTCCTGACTTTC
CATSDPTDTSGANVLTF
>TRBD1|TRBV12-3/TRBV12-4|.|TRBJ1-1
TGTGCCAGCAGTCCGCGGGACAGGGGAGGCACTGAAGCTTTCTTT
CASSPRDRGGTEAFF
>TRBD2|TRBV5-4|.|TRBJ2-7
TGTGCCAGCAGCTCTACTAGCGGGGGTTACGAGCAGTACTTC
CASSSTSGGYEQYF
>.|TRBV24-1|.|TRBJ2-2
TGTGCCACCAGAGGACAGTCCACCGGGGAGCTGTTTTTT
CATRGQSTGELFF
>TRBD1|TRBV27|.|TRBJ1-2
TGTGCCAGCAGTTTAGGGGGACAGGGAAGCCATGGCTACACCTTC
CASSLGGQGSHGYTF
>.|TRBV27|.|TRBJ1-5
TGTGCCAGCAGTTCGTCAGGGAGGCAGCCCCAGCATTTT
CASSSSGRQPQHF
>TRBD2|TRBV12-3/TRBV12-4|.|TRBJ2-5
TGTGCCAGCAGAATGACTAGCCCAATGGAGACCCAGTACTTC
CASRMTSPMETQYF
>.|TRBV19|once|TRBJ1-5
TGTGCCAGTTCCTGGGGGGGGCGTAGCAATCAGCCCCAGCATTTT
CASSWGGRSNQPQHF
>.|TRBV4-3|once|TRBJ2-3
TGCGCCAGCAGCCAAGAGGCCTCGGGGGCGGGGTATGGCCAGGGAGATACGCAGTATTTT
CASSQEASGAGYGQGDTQYF
>TRBD1|TRBV30|.|TRBJ2-7
TGTGCCTGGAGAAGCCAGGGGGTCGAGCAGTACTTC
CAWRSQGVEQYF
>TRBD2|TRBV29-1|.|TRBJ2-1
TGCAGCGTTGTAGCTCGCGGGAGCGAGGATAATGAGCAGTTCTTC
CSVVARGSEDNEQFF
>.|TRBV2|once|TRBJ2-2
TGTGCCAGCCAGACAAACGGGGAGCTGTTTTTT
CASQTNGELFF
>.|TRBV13|.|TRBJ2-2
TGTGCCAGCAGCTTAGTTGGCGGGGAGCTGTTTTTT
CASSLVGGELFF
>TRBD2|TRBV12-3/TRBV12-4|.|TRBJ2-5
TGTGCCAGCAGTTGGGGGACTAGCGGGAGTCTTGAGACCCAGTACTTC
CASSWGTSGSLETQYF
>.|TRBV3-1|.|TRBJ2-3
TGTGCCAGCAGCCAAGAGTCTGTGGGAGATACGCAGTATTTT
CASSQESVGDTQYF
>TRBD2|TRBV20-1|.|TRBJ2-7
TGCAGTGCTAGGGGGCTCGGGACTAGCGTGGACTACGAGCAGTACTTC
CSARGLGTSVDYEQYF
>.|TRBV20-1|once|TRBJ2-3
TGCAGTGCTAGAGATAGGGGGGATGGACAGATCACTCAGTATTTT
CSARDRGDGQITQYF
>.|TRBV29-1|.|TRBJ2-7
TGCAGCGGCCGGACTGGGAACTACGAGCAGTACTTC
CSGRTGNYEQYF
>TRBD2|TRBV7-9|.|TRBJ2-1
TGTGCCAGCAGCTCGACTAGCGGGGAATACAATGAGCAGTTCTTC
CASSSTSGEYNEQFF
>.|TRBV20-1|.|TRBJ1-2
TGCAGTGCGATGACCGGGACACCCACGTATGGCTACACCTTC
CSAMTGTPTYGYTF
>.|TRBV28|.|TRBJ2-7
TGTGCCAGCGGATTGACAGACGAGCAGTACTTC
CASGLTDEQYF
>.|TRBV27|.|TRBJ1-5
TGTGCCAGCAGTTGGTCAGGCGGTAGCAATCAGCCCCAGCATTTT
CASSWSGGSNQPQHF
>.|TRBV2|.|TRBJ2-7
TGTGCCAGCAGGGGACACCTACTCTACGAGCAGTACTTC
CASRGHLLYEQYF